These 2 T cell receptor beta chains were sequenced from one sample in a study of T cell repertoires in cytomegalovirus infection. TCRdb reprocessed the reads with MiXCR, giving one entry per CDR3 protein. This sample has about 130,000 distinct CDR3 sequences, with under 30% found just once. These receptors have no identified antigens. Source material: PBMCs, sequenced either directly or after in vitro stimulation (not recorded which). Receptors were obtained from a human donor in good health (CMV status not recorded). Some clones in this sample may be carry-over from other donors' samples.

In its sample, this clonotype was seen a few times. V and J are TRBV28 and TRBJ2-3; the D call may be TRBD1 or TRBD2 (6 bases each). Germline values: CDR1 MDHEN, CDR2 SYDVKM. The CDR3 totals 13 residues. The ends were cut back, 5 bases at V and 7 bases at J, with 13 bases in the middle. In DNA form, the CDR3 reads TGTGCCAGCAGTGTTCCGGGGGCAAATACGCAGTATTTT. Translated, it gives CASSVPGANTQYF.

This sequence joins TRBV12-3 or TRBV12-4 and TRBJ2-7, with TRBD1 identical over 7 bases. This CDR3 has 16 residues. V shed 6 bases and J 0 bases; nucleotides not matched to a gene: 11. Written as DNA, the CDR3 is TGTGCCAGCAGACCTAAAGGGGGCCTTAGCTCCTACGAGCAGTACGTC. This translates into CASRPKGGLSSYEQYV.